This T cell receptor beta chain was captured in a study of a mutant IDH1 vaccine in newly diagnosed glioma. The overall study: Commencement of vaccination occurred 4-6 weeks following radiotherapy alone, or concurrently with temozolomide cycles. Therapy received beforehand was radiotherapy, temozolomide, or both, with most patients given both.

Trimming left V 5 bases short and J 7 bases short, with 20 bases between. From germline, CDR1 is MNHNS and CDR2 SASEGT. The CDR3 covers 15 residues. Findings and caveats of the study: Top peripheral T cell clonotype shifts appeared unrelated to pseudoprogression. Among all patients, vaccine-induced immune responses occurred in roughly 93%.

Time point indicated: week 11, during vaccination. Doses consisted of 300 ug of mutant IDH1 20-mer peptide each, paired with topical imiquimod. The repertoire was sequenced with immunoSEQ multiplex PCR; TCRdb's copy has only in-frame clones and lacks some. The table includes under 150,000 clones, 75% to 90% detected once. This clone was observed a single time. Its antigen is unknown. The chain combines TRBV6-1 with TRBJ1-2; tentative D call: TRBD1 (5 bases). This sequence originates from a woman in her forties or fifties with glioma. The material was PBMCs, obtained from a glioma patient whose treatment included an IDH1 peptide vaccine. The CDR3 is CASSPWTFSIIGYTF. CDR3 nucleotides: TGTGCCAGCAGTCCCTGGACATTTTCGATTATTGGCTACACCTTC.